Listed here are 20 T cell receptor beta chains from one sample, sequenced in a study of OX40 agonist ivuxolimab in advanced cancers. Assay used: immunoSEQ multiplex PCR; TCRdb lists only in-frame clones, some missing. This sample yields about 27,000 clones, of which about 70% are seen a single time; about 14% belongs to the top ten. This sample comprised CD4+ or CD8+ T cells sorted from blood, obtained in a trial of the OX40 agonist ivuxolimab. Source of these receptors: an adult with an advanced solid tumor such as melanoma, head and neck, liver or kidney cancer.

This rearrangement joins TRBV6-5 to TRBJ2-6; the D gene is possibly TRBD1 (5 bases). The germline CDR1 and CDR2 sequences are MNHEY and SVGAGI. The CDR3 sequence is 15 residues long. The V gene lost 6 bases and the J gene lost 3 bases, with 12 bases spanning the gap. CDR3 sequence reads: CASRLQGGGANVLTF. The CDR3 coding sequence is TGTGCCAGCAGACTGCAGGGTGGTGGGGCCAACGTCCTGACTTTC.

This chain uses TRBV7-2 with TRBJ1-6; no clear D. Germline CDR1 is SGHTA and CDR2 is FQGNSA. This CDR3 is 18 amino acids long. The ends were cut back, 6 bases at V and 7 bases at J, with 25 bases in the middle. CDR3 nucleotides: TGTGCCAGCAGACCTGGACTTTTCCCCCAGCTAAGGAATTCACCCCTCCACTTT. Residues: CASRPGLFPQLRNSPLHF.

The chain joins TRBV10-3 to TRBJ1-1; 8 bases are shared with TRBD1. Germline V gene lookup returns CDR1 ENHRY and CDR2 SYGVKD. The V segment lost 2 bases and the J segment 6 bases; nucleotides outside the gene matches: 5. This CDR3 contains 14 residues. The CDR3: CAISEQGAMAEAFF. The CDR3 DNA reads TGTGCCATCAGTGAGCAGGGGGCAATGGCTGAAGCTTTCTTT.

The rearrangement joins TRBV19 to TRBJ2-2, with D uncertain. The V and J ends lost 7 bases and 4 bases respectively, with 13 bases between them. The CDR3 has 14 residues. The germline V gene encodes CDR1 LNHDA and CDR2 SQIVND (reference sequence). CDR3 coding DNA: TGTGCCAGTAAAGCGCCCTCGGGCACCGGGGAGCTGTTTTTT. Translating it yields CASKAPSGTGELFF.

The V gene is TRBV7-2, the J gene TRBJ1-4; tentative D call: TRBD1 (5 bases). This CDR3 is built from 17 residues. CDR1 SGHTA and CDR2 FQGNSA come from the germline V gene. The ends were cut back, 4 bases at V and 0 bases at J, with 15 bases in the middle. CDR3 in amino acids: CASSSKYRQTTNEKLFF. The CDR3 DNA reads TGTGCCAGCAGCTCCAAATACAGACAGACAACTAATGAAAAACTGTTTTTT.

The chain uses TRBV11-3 and TRBJ1-3, with TRBD1 identical over 7 bases. Germline V gives CDR1 SGHNT, CDR2 YENEEA. V gave up 5 bases and J gave up 7 bases; unmatched junction bases: 11. CDR3 length equals 15 residues. The CDR3 coding sequence is TGTGCCAGCAGCCCAGGGGGAGAAGGACGTAACACCATATATTTT. Amino acid sequence: CASSPGGEGRNTIYF.

This clone has a handful of counts. The chain recombines TRBV4-2 with TRBJ2-7, with TRBD1 as a possible D gene (5 bases). Germline-derived CDR1 and CDR2 are LGHNA and YNFKEQ. The V end was cut by 0 bases, the J end by 0 bases, with 9 bases between. The CDR3 spans 15 residues. This CDR3 is CASSQEGQASYEQYF. The CDR3 coding sequence is TGTGCCAGCAGCCAAGAGGGGCAGGCCTCCTACGAGCAGTACTTC.

CDR3 residues: CASSRGGNTIYF. The DNA for the CDR3 is TGTGCCAGCAGCCGTGGAGGAAACACCATATATTTT. The chain carries TRBV4-2 and TRBJ1-3; D unresolved. This CDR3 has 12 residues. V lost 4 bases, J lost 4 bases, and 5 bases lay in between. Germline CDR1 LGHNA, CDR2 YNFKEQ.

This chain connects TRBV4-2 to TRBJ1-2; TRBD1 agrees at 9 bases. V gave up 5 bases and J gave up 8 bases; unmatched junction bases: 12. The germline CDR1 and CDR2 sequences are LGHNA and YNFKEQ. The CDR3 totals 15 residues. CDR3 bases: TGTGCCAGCAGCTCCACAGGGGGCAAGGTTCAGGGCTACACCTTC. The encoded protein is CASSSTGGKVQGYTF.

This chain joins TRBV7-3 and TRBJ1-2; D unclear. CDR1 and CDR2 from the germline V gene are SGHTA and FQGTGA. The CDR3 runs to 13 residues. The germline V and J ends were trimmed by 2 bases and 6 bases, with 10 bases remaining between them. CDR3 region: CASSLAGLDGYTF. The DNA of the CDR3 is TGTGCCAGCAGCTTAGCTGGGCTGGATGGCTACACCTTC.

The chain couples TRBV4-1 to TRBJ1-5; no clear D gene. V was clipped by 2 bases and J by 2 bases, with 16 bases between them. Germline CDR1 is MGHRA and CDR2 is YSYEKL. CDR3 length: 17 amino acids. CDR3 loop: CASSQYEHRGGNQPQHF. The CDR3 DNA follows: TGCGCCAGCAGCCAATACGAACATCGGGGTGGCAATCAGCCCCAGCATTTT.

This clone was recorded a few times. The V call is TRBV19, the J call TRBJ1-1; 7 nucleotides align to TRBD1. V gave up 5 bases and J gave up 5 bases; unmatched junction bases: 11. The germline V gene has CDR1 LNHDA and CDR2 SQIVND (reference sequence). CDR3 size: 15 residues. The CDR3 nucleotides read TGTGCCAGTAGTCCGAGGGACAGACTAAGGACTGAAGCTTTCTTT. As protein: CASSPRDRLRTEAFF.

V usage is TRBV2 and J usage is TRBJ2-3; 9 nucleotides agree with TRBD2. The junction had 9 bases not matched to a gene; V was cut back by 8 bases and J by 0 bases. CDR1 SNHLY and CDR2 FYNNEI come from the germline V gene. The CDR3 is 16 residues long. This CDR3 is CASSQRGVPSTDTQYF. The CDR3 DNA follows: TGTGCCAGCTCCCAGCGGGGGGTTCCTAGCACAGATACGCAGTATTTT.

With respect to this clone: The same CDR3 is also encoded by other DNA sequences in this sample. The rearrangement uses TRBV6-1 and TRBJ2-7; D is unclear. CDR1 and CDR2 from the germline V gene are MNHNS and SASEGT. The CDR3 sequence is 14 residues long. The V end was cut by 1 base, the J end by 0 bases, with 7 bases between. The CDR3 reads CASSEEPRSYEQYF. CDR3 nucleotide sequence: TGTGCCAGCAGTGAAGAGCCCCGCTCCTACGAGCAGTACTTC.

This chain joins TRBV7-9 and TRBJ1-5; D ambiguous. Trimming left V 3 bases short and J 4 bases short, with 10 bases between. Germline CDR1 is SEHNR and CDR2 is FQNEAQ (reference sequence). The CDR3 consists of 14 residues. The CDR3 nucleotides are TGTGCCAGCAGCTTCGCCAGTCTAAATCAGCCCCAGCATTTT. Translated, it gives CASSFASLNQPQHF.

This clone showed up just a few times. The J gene is TRBJ2-3, the V gene TRBV7-3; a possible D gene is TRBD1 (6 bases). V lost 5 bases and J 6 bases, leaving 15 bases between the germline ends. Per the germline V gene, CDR1 is SGHTA and CDR2 is FQGTGA. CDR3 size: 14 residues. CDR3 in DNA: TGTGCCAGCAGCGCACAGGGTTCGCGGGATACGCAGTATTTT. The encoded protein is CASSAQGSRDTQYF.

The rearrangement joins TRBV7-6 to TRBJ2-1; the match to TRBD2 covers 8 bases. The trim removed 0 bases at V and 7 bases at J, leaving 5 bases unmatched. CDR1 SGHVS and CDR2 FNYEAQ come from the germline V gene. The length of the CDR3 is 15 residues. CDR3 sequence reads: CASSLAAGAKNEQFF. The CDR3 coding sequence is TGTGCCAGCAGCTTAGCAGCGGGGGCCAAGAATGAGCAGTTCTTC.

The chain's CDR3 is CAWDGTGDNSPLHF. The CDR3 bases are TGTGCCTGGGATGGGACAGGGGATAATTCACCCCTCCACTTT. The V call is TRBV30, the J call TRBJ1-6; TRBD1 matches at 10 bases. The length of the CDR3 is 14 residues. Germline V gene data show CDR1 as GTSNPN and CDR2 as SVGIG (reference sequence). V lost 5 bases and J lost 5; bases outside the gene matches: 3.

J is TRBJ2-3 and V is TRBV7-9; D is perhaps TRBD1 (6 bases). The CDR3 spans 15 residues. Germline V gene lookup returns CDR1 SEHNR and CDR2 FQNEAQ (reference sequence). The V gene lost 2 bases and the J gene lost 3 bases, with 12 bases spanning the gap. CDR3 loop: CASSLIQGVTDTQYF. The CDR3 DNA reads as TGTGCCAGCAGCTTAATACAGGGAGTAACAGATACGCAGTATTTT.

V is TRBV11-2 and J is TRBJ2-7; 9 bases match TRBD1. V was clipped by 4 bases and J by 3 bases; unmatched bases: 7. Germline V gene sequence: CDR1 SGHAT, CDR2 FQNNGV. This CDR3 spans 15 amino acids. CDR3 nucleotide sequence: TGTGCCAGCAGCTCCAAGGACAGGGGACTCTACGAGCAGTACTTC. The encoded protein is CASSSKDRGLYEQYF. The full variable domain, completed using reference TRBV11-2 and TRBJ2-7, is EAGVAQSPRYKIIEKRQSVAFWCNPISGHATLYWYQQILGQGPKLLIQFQNNGVVDDSQLPKDRFSAERLKGVDSTLKIQPAKLEDSAVYLCASSSKDRGLYEQYFGPGTRLTVT.